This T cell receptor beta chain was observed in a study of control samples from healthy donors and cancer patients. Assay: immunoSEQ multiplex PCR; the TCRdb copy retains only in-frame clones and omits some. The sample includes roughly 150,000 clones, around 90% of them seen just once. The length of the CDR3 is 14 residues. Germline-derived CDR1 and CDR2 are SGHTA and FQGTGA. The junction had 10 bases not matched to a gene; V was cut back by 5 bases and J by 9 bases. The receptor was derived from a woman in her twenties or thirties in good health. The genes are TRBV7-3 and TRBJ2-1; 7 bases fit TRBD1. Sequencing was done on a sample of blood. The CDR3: CASSPQTGYSEQFF. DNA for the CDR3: TGTGCCAGCAGCCCACAGACAGGGTATAGTGAGCAGTTCTTC.